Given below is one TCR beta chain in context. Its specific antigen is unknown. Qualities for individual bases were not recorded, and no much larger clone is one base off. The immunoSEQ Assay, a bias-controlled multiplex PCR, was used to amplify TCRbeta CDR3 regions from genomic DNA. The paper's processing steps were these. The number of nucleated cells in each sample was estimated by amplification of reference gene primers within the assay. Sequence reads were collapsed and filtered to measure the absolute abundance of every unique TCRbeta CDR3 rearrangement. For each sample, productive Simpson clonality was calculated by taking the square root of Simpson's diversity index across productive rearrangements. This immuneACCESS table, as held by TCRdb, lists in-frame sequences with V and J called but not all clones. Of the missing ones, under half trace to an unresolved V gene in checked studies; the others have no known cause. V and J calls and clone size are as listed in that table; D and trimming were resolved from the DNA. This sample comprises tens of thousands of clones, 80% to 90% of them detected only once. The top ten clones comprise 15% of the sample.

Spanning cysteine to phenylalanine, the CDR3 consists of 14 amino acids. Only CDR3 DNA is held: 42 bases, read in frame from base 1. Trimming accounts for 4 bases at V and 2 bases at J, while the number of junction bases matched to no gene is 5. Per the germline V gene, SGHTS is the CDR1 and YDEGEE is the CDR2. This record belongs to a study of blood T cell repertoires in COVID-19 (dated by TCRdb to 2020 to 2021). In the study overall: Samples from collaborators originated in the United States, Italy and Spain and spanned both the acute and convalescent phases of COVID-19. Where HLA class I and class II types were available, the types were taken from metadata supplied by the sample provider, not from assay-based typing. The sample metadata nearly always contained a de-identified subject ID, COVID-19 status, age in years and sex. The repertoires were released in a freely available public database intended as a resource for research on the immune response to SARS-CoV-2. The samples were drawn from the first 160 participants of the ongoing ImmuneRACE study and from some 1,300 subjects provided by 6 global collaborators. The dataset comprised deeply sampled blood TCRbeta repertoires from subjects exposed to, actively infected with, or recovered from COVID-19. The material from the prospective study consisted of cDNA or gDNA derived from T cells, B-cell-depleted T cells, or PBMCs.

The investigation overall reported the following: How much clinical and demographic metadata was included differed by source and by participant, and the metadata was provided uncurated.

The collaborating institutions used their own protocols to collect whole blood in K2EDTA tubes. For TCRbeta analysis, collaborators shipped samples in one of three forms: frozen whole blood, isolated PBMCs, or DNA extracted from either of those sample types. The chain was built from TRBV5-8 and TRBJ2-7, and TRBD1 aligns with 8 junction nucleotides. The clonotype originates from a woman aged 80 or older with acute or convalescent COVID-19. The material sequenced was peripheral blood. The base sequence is TGTGCCAGCAGCCTGACAGGGGTCCCCTACGAGCAGTACTTC. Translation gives CASSLTGVPYEQYF.